This T cell receptor beta chain originates from a study of blood T cell repertoires in COVID-19 (dated by TCRdb to about 2020). Study-wide context: Collaborator samples came from the United States, Italy and Spain and covered acute and convalescent phases of COVID-19. Subjects who had been exposed to COVID-19, were actively infected with it, or had recovered from it provided the deeply sampled blood TCRbeta repertoires that made up the dataset. The material from the prospective study consisted of cDNA or gDNA derived from T cells, B-cell-depleted T cells, or PBMCs. Where HLA class I and class II types were available, the types were taken from metadata supplied by the sample provider, not from assay-based typing. The repertoires were released in a freely available public database intended as a resource for research on the immune response to SARS-CoV-2. The samples were drawn from the first 160 participants of the ongoing ImmuneRACE study and from 1,254 subjects provided by 6 global collaborators. Nearly every sample came with metadata listing a de-identified subject ID, COVID-19 status, age in years and sex.

The junction shows trimming of 3 bases on V and 7 bases on J, plus 13 bases between the germline ends. The CDR3 contains 14 residues, cysteine and phenylalanine counted. Of all the DNA, just the CDR3 is kept, 42 bases in frame from base 1. Taken from the germline V gene (reference sequence), the CDR1 and CDR2 loops are LNHDA and SQIVND. Whole blood was collected in K2EDTA tubes by collaborating institutions according to the institutions' own protocols. Collaborator samples were shipped for TCRbeta analysis as frozen whole blood, isolated PBMCs, or DNA extracted from either sample type. Results the study describes overall, beyond this receptor: Clinical and demographic metadata were provided uncurated, with the amount varying by source and participant.

TCRbeta CDR3 regions were amplified from genomic DNA using the immunoSEQ Assay, a bias-controlled multiplex PCR. In the paper's pipeline: The number of nucleated cells in each sample was estimated by amplification of reference gene primers within the assay. To quantify the absolute abundance of each unique TCRbeta CDR3 rearrangement, sequence reads were collapsed and filtered. For each sample, productive Simpson clonality was calculated by taking the square root of Simpson's diversity index across productive rearrangements. TCRdb stores this immuneACCESS table with in-frame sequences only. Part of the clones is absent; in the studies checked, under half of the shortfall reflects unresolved V genes, and no reason is known for the rest. V, J and clone size derive from that table, while D and trimming were established from the DNA sequence. In this sample the table shows just under 350,000 clones, 83% of which occur a single time. Together, the top ten hold 2.5% to 3% of the sample.

Worth noting for this clone: It has no known antigen specificity. No qualities accompany the bases; no much larger clone lies one base away.

The receptor was derived from a man aged 30-40 years with active or convalescent COVID-19. The chain is assembled from TRBV19 and TRBJ1-5; TRBD1 might be the D gene, on 5 matching bases. The material sequenced was peripheral blood. The encoded CDR3 is CASSIIAGSQPQHF. The nucleotide sequence is TGTGCCAGTAGTATTATAGCAGGGTCGCAGCCCCAGCATTTT. This CDR3, with the reference TRBV19 and TRBJ1-5 proteins standing in past its ends, gives the full variable domain DGGITQSPKYLFRKEGQNVTLSCEQNLNHDAMYWYRQDPGQGLRLIYYSQIVNDFQKGDIAEGYSVSREKKESFPLTVTSAQKNPTAFYLCASSIIAGSQPQHFGDGTRLSIL.